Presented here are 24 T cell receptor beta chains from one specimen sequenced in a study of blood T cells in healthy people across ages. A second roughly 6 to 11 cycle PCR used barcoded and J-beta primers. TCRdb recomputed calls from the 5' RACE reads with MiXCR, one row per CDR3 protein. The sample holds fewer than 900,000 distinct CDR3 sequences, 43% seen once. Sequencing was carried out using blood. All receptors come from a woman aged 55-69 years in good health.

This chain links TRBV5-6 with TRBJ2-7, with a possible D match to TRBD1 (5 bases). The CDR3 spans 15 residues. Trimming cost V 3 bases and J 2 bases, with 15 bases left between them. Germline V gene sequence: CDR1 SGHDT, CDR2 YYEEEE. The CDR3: CASSSRTRATYEQYF. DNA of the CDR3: TGTGCCAGCAGCTCGCGGACAAGAGCTACCTACGAGCAGTACTTC.

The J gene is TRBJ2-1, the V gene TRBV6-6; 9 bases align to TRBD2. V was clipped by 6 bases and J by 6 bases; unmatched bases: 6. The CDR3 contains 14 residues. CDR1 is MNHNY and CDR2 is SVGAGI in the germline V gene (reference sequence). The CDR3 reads CASRLAGVVNEQFF. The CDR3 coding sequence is TGTGCCAGCAGATTAGCGGGGGTGGTCAATGAGCAGTTCTTC.

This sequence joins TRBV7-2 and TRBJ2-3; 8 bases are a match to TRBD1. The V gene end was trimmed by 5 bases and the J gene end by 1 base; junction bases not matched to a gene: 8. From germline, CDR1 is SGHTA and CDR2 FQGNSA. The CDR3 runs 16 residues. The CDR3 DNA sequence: TGTGCCAGCAGCGATTGGCGGGGACAGGGCACAGATACGCAGTATTTT. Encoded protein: CASSDWRGQGTDTQYF.

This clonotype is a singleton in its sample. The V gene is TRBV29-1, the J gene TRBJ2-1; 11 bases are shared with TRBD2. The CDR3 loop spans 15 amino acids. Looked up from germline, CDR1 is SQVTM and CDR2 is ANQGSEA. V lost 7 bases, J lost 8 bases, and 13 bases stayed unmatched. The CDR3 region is CSGRGTSGSVDEQFF. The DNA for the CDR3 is TGCAGCGGGAGAGGTACTAGCGGGAGTGTCGATGAGCAGTTCTTC.

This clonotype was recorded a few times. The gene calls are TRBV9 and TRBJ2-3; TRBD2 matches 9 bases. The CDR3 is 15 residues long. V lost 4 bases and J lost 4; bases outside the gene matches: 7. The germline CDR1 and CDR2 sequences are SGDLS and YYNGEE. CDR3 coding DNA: TGTGCCAGCAGCTTCCTAGCGGGAAGCTCAGATACGCAGTATTTT. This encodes CASSFLAGSSDTQYF.

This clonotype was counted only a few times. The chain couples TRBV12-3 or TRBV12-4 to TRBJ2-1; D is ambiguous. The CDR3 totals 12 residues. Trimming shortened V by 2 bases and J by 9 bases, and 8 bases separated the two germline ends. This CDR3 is CASSLYSGEQFF. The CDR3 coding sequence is TGTGCCAGCAGTTTATACTCGGGTGAGCAGTTCTTC.

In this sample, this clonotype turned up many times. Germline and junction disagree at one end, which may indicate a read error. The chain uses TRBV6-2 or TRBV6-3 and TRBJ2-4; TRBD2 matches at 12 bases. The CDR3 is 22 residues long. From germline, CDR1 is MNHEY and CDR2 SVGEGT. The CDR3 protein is CASSFAQSWTSGALRARNIQYF. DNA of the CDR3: TGTGCCAGCAGTTTTGCCCAGTCGTGGACTAGCGGGGCTCTCAGGGCCAGAAACATTCAGTACTTC.

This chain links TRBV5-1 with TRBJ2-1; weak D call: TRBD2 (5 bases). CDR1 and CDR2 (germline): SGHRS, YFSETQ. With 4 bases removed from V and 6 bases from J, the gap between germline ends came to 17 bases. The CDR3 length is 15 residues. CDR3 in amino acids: CASSPDGVPGNEQFF. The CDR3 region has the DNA TGCGCCAGCAGCCCTGACGGGGTTCCGGGCAATGAGCAGTTCTTC. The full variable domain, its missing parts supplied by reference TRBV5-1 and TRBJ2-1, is KAGVTQTPRYLIKTRGQQVTLSCSPISGHRSVSWYQQTPGQGLQFLFEYFSETQRNKGNFPGRFSGRQFSNSRSEMNVSTLELGDSALYLCASSPDGVPGNEQFFGPGTRLTVL.

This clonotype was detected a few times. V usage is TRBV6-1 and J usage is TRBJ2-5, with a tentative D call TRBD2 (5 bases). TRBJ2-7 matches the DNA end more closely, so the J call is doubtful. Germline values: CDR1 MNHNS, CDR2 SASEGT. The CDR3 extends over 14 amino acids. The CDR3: CASSDWGVAYEQYF. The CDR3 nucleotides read TGTGCCAGCAGTGACTGGGGAGTAGCCTACGAGCAGTACTTC.

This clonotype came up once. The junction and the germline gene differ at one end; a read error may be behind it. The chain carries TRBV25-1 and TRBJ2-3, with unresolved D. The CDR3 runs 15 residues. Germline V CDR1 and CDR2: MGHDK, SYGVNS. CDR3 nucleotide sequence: TGTACCAGCAGTCGAGGAGCCGCGAATGCAGATACGCAGTATTTT. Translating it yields CTSSRGAANADTQYF.

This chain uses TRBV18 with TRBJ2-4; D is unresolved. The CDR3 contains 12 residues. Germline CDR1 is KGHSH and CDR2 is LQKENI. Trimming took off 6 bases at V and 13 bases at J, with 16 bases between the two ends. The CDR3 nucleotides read TGTGCCAGCTCGATTGCTTGGCACAAGCAGTACTTC. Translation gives CASSIAWHKQYF. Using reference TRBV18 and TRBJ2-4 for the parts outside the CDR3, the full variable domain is NAGVMQNPRHLVRRRGQEARLRCSPMKGHSHVYWYRQLPEEGLKFMVYLQKENIIDESGMPKERFSAEFPKEGPSILRIQQVVRGDSAAYFCASSIAWHKQYFGAGTRLSVL.

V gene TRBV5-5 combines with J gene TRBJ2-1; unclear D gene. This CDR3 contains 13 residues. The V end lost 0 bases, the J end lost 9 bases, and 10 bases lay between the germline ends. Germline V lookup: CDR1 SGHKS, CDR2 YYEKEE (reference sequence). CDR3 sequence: CASSLVETGEQFF. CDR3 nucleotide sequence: TGTGCCAGCAGCTTGGTGGAGACGGGTGAGCAGTTCTTC.

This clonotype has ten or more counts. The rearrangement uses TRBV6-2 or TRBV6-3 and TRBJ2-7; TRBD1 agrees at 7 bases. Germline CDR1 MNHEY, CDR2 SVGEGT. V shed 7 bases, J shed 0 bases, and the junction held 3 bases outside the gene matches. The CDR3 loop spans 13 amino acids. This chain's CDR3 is CASTDRVSYEQYF. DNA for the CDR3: TGTGCCAGCACCGACAGGGTCTCCTACGAGCAGTACTTC.

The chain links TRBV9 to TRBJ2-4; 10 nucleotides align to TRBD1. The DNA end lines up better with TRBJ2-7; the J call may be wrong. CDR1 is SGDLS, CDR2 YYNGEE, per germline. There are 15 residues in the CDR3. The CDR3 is CASSGGDRGSYEQYF. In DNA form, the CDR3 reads TGTGCCAGCAGCGGGGGGGACAGGGGATCCTACGAGCAGTACTTC.

CDR3 coding DNA: TGTGCCAGACAGACAAATCAAGAGACCCAGTACTTC. As protein: CARQTNQETQYF. This chain links TRBV2 with TRBJ2-7; no clear D gene. The J call may not be correct, given that the DNA end is closer to TRBJ2-5. Germline CDR1 is SNHLY and CDR2 is FYNNEI. The CDR3 is 12 amino acids.

Written as DNA, the CDR3 is TGTGCCAGCAGGTTGAGACAGGACGAGCAGTACTTC. It is translated as CASRLRQDEQYF. The rearrangement joins TRBV12-3 or TRBV12-4 to TRBJ2-1; a weak D match, TRBD1 (6 bases). With the DNA end fitting TRBJ2-7 better, the J assignment may be wrong. CDR3 size: 12 residues.

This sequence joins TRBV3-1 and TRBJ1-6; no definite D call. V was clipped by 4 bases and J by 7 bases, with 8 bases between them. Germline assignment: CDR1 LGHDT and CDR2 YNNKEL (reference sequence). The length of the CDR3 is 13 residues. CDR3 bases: TGTGCCAGCAGCCCGAACCCAAATTCACCCCTCCACTTT. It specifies CASSPNPNSPLHF.

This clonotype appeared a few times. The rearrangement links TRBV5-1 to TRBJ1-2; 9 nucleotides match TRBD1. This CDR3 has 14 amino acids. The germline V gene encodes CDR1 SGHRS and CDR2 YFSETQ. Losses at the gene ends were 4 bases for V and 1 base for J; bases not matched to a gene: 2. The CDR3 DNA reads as TGCGCCAGCAGCGGGACAGGGTTTAACTATGGCTACACCTTC. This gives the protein CASSGTGFNYGYTF.

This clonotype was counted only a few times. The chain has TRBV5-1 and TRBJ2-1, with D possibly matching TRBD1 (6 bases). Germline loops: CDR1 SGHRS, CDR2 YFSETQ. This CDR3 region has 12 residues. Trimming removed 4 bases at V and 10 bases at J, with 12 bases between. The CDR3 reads CASSRDIREQFF. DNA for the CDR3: TGCGCCAGCAGCAGGGACATCAGAGAGCAGTTCTTC.

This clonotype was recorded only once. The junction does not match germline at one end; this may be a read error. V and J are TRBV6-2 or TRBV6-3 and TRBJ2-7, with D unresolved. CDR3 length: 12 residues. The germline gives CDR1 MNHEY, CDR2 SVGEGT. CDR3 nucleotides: TGTGCCTGCAGTTACCTAGGTTACGAGCAGTACTTC. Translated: CACSYLGYEQYF.

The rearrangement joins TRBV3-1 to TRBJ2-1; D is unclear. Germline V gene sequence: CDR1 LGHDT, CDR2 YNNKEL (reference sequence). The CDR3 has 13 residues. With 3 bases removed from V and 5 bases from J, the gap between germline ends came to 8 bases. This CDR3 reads CASSHYINNEQFF. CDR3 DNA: TGTGCCAGCAGCCATTACATAAACAATGAGCAGTTCTTC.

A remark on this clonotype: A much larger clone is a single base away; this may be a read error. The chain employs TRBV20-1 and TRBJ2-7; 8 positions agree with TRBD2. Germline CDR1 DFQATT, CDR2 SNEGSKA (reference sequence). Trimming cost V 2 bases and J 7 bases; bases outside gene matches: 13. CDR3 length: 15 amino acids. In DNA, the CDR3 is TGCAGTGCTAGATCAATAACGGGGGGGGGCAATGAGCAGTACTTC. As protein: CSARSITGGGNEQYF.

DNA of the CDR3: TGCAGCCTAAGGGGGACTAGTTGGGGCAATGAGCAGTTCTTC. The encoded protein is CSLRGTSWGNEQFF. The chain couples TRBV20-1 to TRBJ2-1; 8 bases agree with TRBD2. Germline values: CDR1 DFQATT, CDR2 SNEGSKA (reference sequence). The CDR3 is 14 residues long.

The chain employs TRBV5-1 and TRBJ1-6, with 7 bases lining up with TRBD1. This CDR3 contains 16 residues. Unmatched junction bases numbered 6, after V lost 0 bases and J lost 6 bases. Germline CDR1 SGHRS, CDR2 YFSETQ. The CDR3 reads CASSLGPGQSNSPLHF. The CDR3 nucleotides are TGCGCCAGCAGCTTGGGCCCGGGACAGAGTAATTCACCCCTCCACTTT.